Following are 24 T cell receptor beta chains from one sample sequenced in a study of blood T cells in healthy people across ages. A J-beta primer mix and a sample-barcoded 5' primer were used in a second PCR of roughly 7 to 12 cycles. Using its own MiXCR run on the 5' RACE reads, TCRdb lists one record per CDR3 protein. The sample records roughly 800,000 distinct CDR3 sequences, over 45% being singletons. The sample taken for sequencing was blood. The receptors were sampled from a man younger than 40 in good health.

The genes are TRBV18 and TRBJ2-7, with D tentatively TRBD1 or TRBD2 (5 bases each). The J call may be in error: the DNA end matches TRBJ2-5 better. The CDR3 is 15 residues long. Germline V gives CDR1 KGHSH, CDR2 LQKENI. The CDR3 is CASSPPSGPGETQYF. CDR3 coding DNA: TGTGCCAGCTCACCACCATCGGGACCAGGGGAGACCCAGTACTTC.

This clonotype was seen a single time. V usage is TRBV10-2 and J usage is TRBJ2-7, with a possible D match to TRBD2 (5 bases). The CDR3 extends over 13 amino acids. Germline V gives CDR1 WSHSY, CDR2 SAAADI. V was clipped by 4 bases and J by 7 bases, with 14 bases between them. The DNA of the CDR3 is TGCGCCAGCAGTGGAGGGAGAACGGGTGAGCAGTACTTC. It yields the protein CASSGGRTGEQYF.

The rearrangement joins TRBV20-1 to TRBJ2-1, with unresolved D. Trimming took off 0 bases at V and 0 bases at J, with 18 bases between the two ends. Germline-derived CDR1 and CDR2 are DFQATT and SNEGSKA (reference sequence). The CDR3 contains 18 residues. Here the CDR3 DNA reads TGCAGTGCTAGAGATGATATTTTAACGCCGAGCTCCTACAATGAGCAGTTCTTC. Its protein product is CSARDDILTPSSYNEQFF.

The chain carries TRBV4-3 and TRBJ2-1, with 10 nucleotides matching TRBD2. After removal of 1 base from V and 5 bases from J, the junction contained 2 bases not matched to a gene. Germline loops: CDR1 LGHNA, CDR2 YSLEER. This CDR3 comprises 15 residues. The CDR3 spells CASSQASGSNNEQFF. CDR3 sequence (DNA): TGCGCCAGCAGCCAAGCTAGCGGGAGTAACAATGAGCAGTTCTTC.

This clonotype appeared a few times. The V and J genes are TRBV20-1 and TRBJ1-2; perhaps TRBD1 as D (6 bases). The CDR3 contains 14 residues. Germline V gene sequence: CDR1 DFQATT, CDR2 SNEGSKA (reference sequence). V was trimmed by 1 base and J by 10 bases, leaving 19 bases between them. CDR3 loop: CSARVPGGGIHYTF. The DNA of the CDR3 is TGCAGTGCTAGAGTTCCCGGGGGCGGGATCCACTACACCTTC.

The chain couples TRBV30 to TRBJ2-5, with D hard to call. The V end was cut by 5 bases, the J end by 11 bases, with 21 bases between. From germline, CDR1 is GTSNPN and CDR2 SVGIG (reference sequence). CDR3 size: 13 residues. CDR3 in amino acids: CAWGSDVDNEQYF. The DNA of the CDR3 is TGTGCCTGGGGATCGGACGTTGACAATGAGCAGTACTTC.

This sequence joins TRBV12-3 or TRBV12-4 and TRBJ1-2, with 7 nucleotides matching TRBD1. Trimming removed 6 bases from V and 8 bases from J; junction bases left unmatched: 15. The CDR3 is 15 residues long. The CDR3 spells CASRTRDTGVEGYTF. In nucleotides, the CDR3 is TGTGCCAGCAGGACTAGGGATACAGGGGTTGAAGGCTACACCTTC.

This clonotype was observed a handful of times. The chain is built from TRBV20-1 and TRBJ2-7; 7 positions match TRBD1. In germline, CDR1 is DFQATT, CDR2 SNEGSKA (reference sequence). V trimming: 2 bases; J trimming: 3 bases; junction bases outside the gene matches: 4. This CDR3 contains 13 residues. The CDR3 bases are TGCAGTGCTAGACCGGGACAGTTCTACGAGCAGTACTTC. Translation gives CSARPGQFYEQYF.

In this sample, this clonotype turned up a few times. This rearrangement joins TRBV10-3 to TRBJ1-1; D is unresolved. With 2 bases removed from V and 2 bases from J, the gap between germline ends came to 6 bases. CDR3 length: 13 residues. Germline CDR1 ENHRY, CDR2 SYGVKD. The CDR3 is CAISEMGNTEAFF. The CDR3 region has the DNA TGTGCCATCAGTGAGATGGGTAACACTGAAGCTTTCTTT.

This rearrangement joins TRBV12-3 or TRBV12-4 to TRBJ2-4; weak D call: TRBD1 (5 bases). The J call may be wrong; the DNA end is better matched by TRBJ2-5. The CDR3 is made up of 16 amino acids. The CDR3 spells CASSSSSGPSGETQYF. The CDR3 bases are TGTGCCAGCAGTTCTTCCTCAGGGCCAAGTGGAGAGACCCAGTACTTC.

J is TRBJ2-1 and V is TRBV6-5; possibly TRBD1 or TRBD2 for D (5 bases each). The V end was cut by 5 bases, the J end by 5 bases, with 13 bases between. The CDR3 is 14 residues long. The germline CDR1 and CDR2 sequences are MNHEY and SVGAGI. The CDR3 DNA follows: TGTGCCAGCAGTCTCAGCGAGGGACACAATGAGCAGTTCTTC. Amino acids: CASSLSEGHNEQFF.

This chain links TRBV7-9 with TRBJ2-5; tentative D call: TRBD1 (5 bases). V lost 4 bases to trimming and J lost 5 bases, with 11 bases between them. Germline V lookup: CDR1 SEHNR, CDR2 FQNEAQ (reference sequence). CDR3 size: 13 residues. The CDR3 nucleotides read TGTGCCAGCAGCTACGGACATTGGGAGACCCAGTACTTC. Translated: CASSYGHWETQYF.

This chain's CDR3 is CASSGRDPKTYEQYF. CDR3 nucleotides: TGTGCCAGCAGTGGACGGGACCCGAAAACCTACGAGCAGTACTTC. The V call is TRBV25-1, the J call TRBJ2-5, with D perhaps being TRBD1 or TRBD2 (5 bases each). The DNA end is a closer match to TRBJ2-7, so the J assignment may be wrong. Germline lookup yields CDR1 MGHDK and CDR2 SYGVNS. This CDR3 region has 15 residues.

The chain carries TRBV5-1 and TRBJ2-5; the match to TRBD2 covers 8 bases. With V trimmed by 6 bases and J by 5 bases, 12 bases remained unmatched. The CDR3 has 15 residues. The germline V gene has CDR1 SGHRS and CDR2 YFSETQ. The CDR3 is CASTQTSASGETQYF. The CDR3, as DNA: TGCGCCAGCACCCAGACTAGCGCTTCGGGGGAGACCCAGTACTTC.

The chain carries TRBV7-2 and TRBJ2-1, with 10 bases fitting TRBD2. V was clipped by 6 bases and J by 6 bases; unmatched bases: 14. CDR3 length equals 17 residues. Germline V lookup: CDR1 SGHTA, CDR2 FQGNSA. CDR3 in amino acids: CASRPTRASGRPNEQFF. In DNA, the CDR3 is TGTGCCAGCAGACCTACACGGGCTAGCGGGAGACCCAATGAGCAGTTCTTC.

The rearrangement links TRBV12-3 or TRBV12-4 to TRBJ2-5; TRBD1 aligns across 10 bases. The ends lost 1 base at V and 3 bases at J; junction bases unmatched: 2. This CDR3 has 15 amino acids. CDR3 amino acids: CASSLVTGGKETQYF. The CDR3 coding sequence is TGTGCCAGCAGTTTAGTGACAGGGGGCAAAGAGACCCAGTACTTC.

The chain has TRBV12-3 or TRBV12-4 and TRBJ1-2; no reliable D call. The V end was cut by 6 bases, the J end by 7 bases, with 15 bases between. The CDR3 length is 13 residues. The CDR3 coding sequence is TGTGCCAGCAGCCCCCTAGAGGATCGTGGCTACACCTTC. It codes for CASSPLEDRGYTF.

This clonotype was seen a few times. The chain joins TRBV12-3 or TRBV12-4 to TRBJ2-1; possibly TRBD1 for D (6 bases). CDR3 size: 14 residues. Trimming took 4 bases from V and 8 from J, leaving 15 bases between them. CDR3 sequence: CASSSRAGADEQFF. DNA for the CDR3: TGTGCCAGCAGTTCCCGCGCAGGGGCTGATGAGCAGTTCTTC.

The rearrangement uses TRBV29-1 and TRBJ2-2, with D unclear. V lost 4 bases to trimming and J lost 1 base, with 10 bases between them. The CDR3 runs to 14 residues. Germline V gene data show CDR1 as SQVTM and CDR2 as ANQGSEA. This CDR3 reads CSVVFTENTGELFF. CDR3 coding DNA: TGCAGCGTTGTTTTTACGGAGAACACCGGGGAGCTGTTTTTT.

The chain recombines TRBV5-1 with TRBJ2-7, with D possibly TRBD2 on 5 matching bases. CDR3 size: 14 residues. Trimming left V 5 bases short and J 4 bases short, with 16 bases between. Germline CDR1 is SGHRS and CDR2 is YFSETQ. DNA for the CDR3: TGCGCCAGCAGTCCGGACTCGAGGGCGTACGAGCAGTACTTC. Amino acids: CASSPDSRAYEQYF.

This clonotype was seen only a few times. This chain connects TRBV9 to TRBJ2-1, with 7 bases that match TRBD2. The J segment lost 7 bases and the V segment lost 4 bases, leaving 14 bases of the junction unmatched. Germline CDR1 and CDR2: SGDLS and YYNGEE. The CDR3 runs 16 residues. The CDR3, as DNA: TGTGCCAGCAGCCCGAGCGGGGATAATCGGGGGAATGAGCAGTTCTTC. Translated: CASSPSGDNRGNEQFF.

This clonotype was counted between two and nine times. The V gene is TRBV10-3, the J gene TRBJ2-1; D remains unclear. With 1 base removed from V and 8 bases from J, the gap between germline ends came to 3 bases. The germline V gene has CDR1 ENHRY and CDR2 SYGVKD. The CDR3 has 11 residues. The CDR3 is CAISEYYEQFF. DNA for the CDR3: TGTGCCATCAGTGAGTACTATGAGCAGTTCTTC.

V usage is TRBV6-1 and J usage is TRBJ2-7; D gene uncertain. V lost 4 bases to trimming and J lost 3 bases, with 13 bases between them. Germline-derived CDR1 and CDR2 are MNHNS and SASEGT. The CDR3 spans 14 residues. This chain's CDR3 is CASSGRPLSYEQYF. In DNA, the CDR3 is TGTGCCAGCAGTGGTCGGCCATTAAGCTACGAGCAGTACTTC.

Here the CDR3 reads CASSKTVFQETQYF. In DNA, the CDR3 is TGTGCCAGCAGCAAAACAGTGTTCCAAGAGACCCAGTACTTC. The rearrangement uses TRBV7-2 and TRBJ2-5; D is unresolved. The CDR3 runs to 14 residues. V was trimmed by 5 bases and J by 1 base, leaving 11 bases between them. The germline gives CDR1 SGHTA, CDR2 FQGNSA.